The 27 T cell receptor beta chains below were found in one sample sequenced in a study of blood T cell repertoires in COVID-19. Measured with immunoSEQ multiplex PCR; TCRdb has only the in-frame clones, and not every one. This table has about 250,000 clones, 65% to 85% appearing once. Sequencing input: peripheral blood. The receptor set was obtained from a woman between 40 and 55 years old who had recovered from COVID-19.

The chain uses TRBV7-3 and TRBJ2-5; TRBD1 agrees at 9 bases. Germline V lookup: CDR1 SGHTA, CDR2 FQGTGA. The CDR3 totals 14 residues. Trimming cost V 4 bases and J 1 base; bases outside gene matches: 1. CDR3 sequence (DNA): TGTGCCAGCAGCTCGACAGGGGGCCAAGAGACCCAGTACTTC. It is translated as CASSSTGGQETQYF. The full variable domain, its missing parts supplied by reference TRBV7-3 and TRBJ2-5, is GAGVSQTPSNKVTEKGKYVELRCDPISGHTALYWYRQSLGQGPEFLIYFQGTGAADDSGLPNDRFFAVRPEGSVSTLKIQRTERGDSAVYLCASSSTGGQETQYFGPGTRLLVL.

The rearrangement links TRBV5-6 to TRBJ2-2, with 7 positions matching TRBD1. CDR1 and CDR2 (germline): SGHDT, YYEEEE. The CDR3 has 15 amino acids. Unmatched junction bases numbered 6, after V lost 3 bases and J lost 4 bases. This CDR3 reads CASSSDRVFTGELFF. The CDR3 DNA is TGTGCCAGCAGCTCCGACAGGGTATTCACCGGGGAGCTGTTTTTT.

This chain uses TRBV7-9 with TRBJ2-1; 10 nucleotides align to TRBD2. CDR3 length equals 16 residues. V was clipped by 4 bases and J by 5 bases; unmatched bases: 8. Germline V lookup: CDR1 SEHNR, CDR2 FQNEAQ (reference sequence). The CDR3 coding sequence is TGTGCCAGCAGCTCCCTCCAGGGACTAGCGCACAATGAGCAGTTCTTC. This sequence encodes CASSSLQGLAHNEQFF.

The chain has TRBV5-1 and TRBJ2-1; D is undetermined. This CDR3 is built from 12 residues. Germline-derived CDR1 and CDR2 are SGHRS and YFSETQ. V was clipped by 3 bases and J by 9 bases, with 10 bases between them. The DNA for the CDR3 is TGCGCCAGCAGCTCAACAGATTCTGAGCAGTTCTTC. This codes for CASSSTDSEQFF.

This chain links TRBV5-5 with TRBJ1-1; TRBD1 matches at 10 bases. After removal of 4 bases from V and 7 bases from J, the junction contained 7 bases not matched to a gene. Germline values: CDR1 SGHKS, CDR2 YYEKEE (reference sequence). The CDR3 covers 14 residues. The CDR3 loop reads CASSIRQGAFEAFF. CDR3 DNA sequence: TGTGCCAGCAGCATTAGACAGGGGGCTTTTGAAGCTTTCTTT.

This clone was counted once. This sequence joins TRBV9 and TRBJ2-7; 8 positions agree with TRBD2. This CDR3 region has 16 residues. Unmatched junction bases numbered 11, after V lost 4 bases and J lost 2 bases. The germline CDR1 and CDR2 sequences are SGDLS and YYNGEE. DNA of the CDR3: TGTGCCAGCAGCTCCGGGAGGGGAGACAGGCCCTACGAGCAGTACTTC. Translation: CASSSGRGDRPYEQYF.

The gene calls are TRBV19 and TRBJ2-7, with D tentatively TRBD1 (6 bases). CDR3 length: 14 residues. Germline lookup yields CDR1 LNHDA and CDR2 SQIVND (reference sequence). V lost 2 bases and J lost 2, with 10 bases in between. The DNA for the CDR3 is TGTGCCAGTAGTATAAAACAGGGAGCCTACGAGCAGTACTTC. Protein: CASSIKQGAYEQYF.

The rearrangement uses TRBV18 and TRBJ1-2, with 9 positions matching TRBD1. CDR3 length: 14 amino acids. The germline CDR1 and CDR2 sequences are KGHSH and LQKENI. Trimming removed 3 bases from V and 5 bases from J; junction bases left unmatched: 4. The CDR3 region is CASSPGQGGYGYTF. The CDR3 region has the DNA TGTGCCAGCTCACCGGGACAGGGTGGATATGGCTACACCTTC.

This chain links TRBV7-9 with TRBJ2-1; a possible D gene is TRBD2 (6 bases). V shed 5 bases and J shed 6 bases, with 11 bases lying between them. Germline V gives CDR1 SEHNR, CDR2 FQNEAQ (reference sequence). The CDR3 spans 13 residues. The DNA for the CDR3 is TGTGCCAGCAGCCTGATCGGGGGCAATGAGCAGTTCTTC. Translating it yields CASSLIGGNEQFF.

This rearrangement joins TRBV5-1 to TRBJ1-6; 7 bases line up with TRBD1. The CDR3 has 15 amino acids. V lost 0 bases, J lost 7 bases, and 4 bases stayed unmatched. Germline V gives CDR1 SGHRS, CDR2 YFSETQ. CDR3 DNA sequence: TGCGCCAGCAGCTTGGCCGCACAGGGGAATTCACCCCTCCACTTT. Translation: CASSLAAQGNSPLHF.

The rearrangement joins TRBV28 to TRBJ1-2, with D possibly being TRBD1 (6 bases). This CDR3 has 12 amino acids. The V gene lost 6 bases and the J gene lost 8 bases, with 13 bases spanning the gap. The germline gives CDR1 MDHEN, CDR2 SYDVKM. The CDR3 reads CASREGQNGYTF. The CDR3 nucleotides read TGTGCCAGCAGGGAAGGACAGAACGGCTACACCTTC.

Points on this clone: A much more abundant neighbour one base away suggests this may be a read error. The gene calls are TRBV13 and TRBJ1-4, with 10 positions matching TRBD1. The CDR3 is 16 amino acids. The germline V gene has CDR1 PRHDT and CDR2 FYEKMQ (reference sequence). After removal of 5 bases from V and 0 bases from J, the junction contained 3 bases not matched to a gene. The CDR3 spells CASSTGQGATNEKLFF. CDR3 nucleotide sequence: TGTGCCAGCAGCACCGGACAGGGGGCAACTAATGAAAAACTGTTTTTT.

The V call is TRBV30, the J call TRBJ2-1, with 10 nucleotides matching TRBD2. The CDR3 extends over 17 amino acids. V dropped 0 bases and J dropped 2; count of bases not matched to a gene: 7. Germline values: CDR1 GTSNPN, CDR2 SVGIG (reference sequence). CDR3 amino acids: CAWSVQSGGAAYNEQFF. CDR3 DNA sequence: TGTGCCTGGAGTGTACAAAGCGGGGGGGCTGCCTACAATGAGCAGTTCTTC.

The J gene is TRBJ1-4, the V gene TRBV5-1, with TRBD1 identical over 11 bases. CDR1 is SGHRS, CDR2 YFSETQ, per germline. There are 17 residues in the CDR3. The junction had 6 bases not matched to a gene; V was cut back by 3 bases and J by 2 bases. This chain's CDR3 is CASSSRGQGATNEKLFF. In DNA, the CDR3 is TGCGCCAGCAGCTCCCGAGGACAGGGGGCGACTAATGAAAAACTGTTTTTT.

This clone was recorded once. This chain joins TRBV5-1 and TRBJ2-2, with 7 bases fitting TRBD2. V trimming: 4 bases; J trimming: 5 bases; junction bases outside the gene matches: 11. From germline, CDR1 is SGHRS and CDR2 YFSETQ. The CDR3 has 16 amino acids. CDR3 region: CASSPSTGGITGELFF. CDR3 nucleotides: TGCGCCAGCAGCCCATCGACGGGGGGAATAACCGGGGAGCTGTTTTTT.

The V and J genes are TRBV7-9 and TRBJ2-5, with TRBD1 identical over 8 bases. The V segment lost 1 base and the J segment 5 bases; nucleotides outside the gene matches: 6. The germline V gene has CDR1 SEHNR and CDR2 FQNEAQ (reference sequence). The CDR3 contains 15 residues. For the CDR3, the DNA is TGTGCCAGCAGCTTAGGGCAGGGGGCAGGGGAGACCCAGTACTTC. The encoded protein is CASSLGQGAGETQYF. Combining the CDR3 with reference TRBV7-9 and TRBJ2-5 gives the whole variable domain DTGVSQNPRHKITKRGQNVTFRCDPISEHNRLYWYRQTLGQGPEFLTYFQNEAQLEKSRLLSDRFSAERPKGSFSTLEIQRTEQGDSAMYLCASSLGQGAGETQYFGPGTRLLVL.

This chain joins TRBV5-1 and TRBJ2-5; D perhaps matches TRBD1 (6 bases). V shed 2 bases and J shed 5 bases, with 10 bases lying between them. The CDR3 totals 13 residues. Germline V gene data show CDR1 as SGHRS and CDR2 as YFSETQ. The CDR3 is CASSLTGTETQYF. The DNA of the CDR3 is TGCGCCAGCAGCTTAACAGGGACGGAGACCCAGTACTTC.

As DNA, the CDR3 is TGCGCCAGCAGCTTCTCGCAGGGGGCAGAGACCCAGTACTTC. It specifies CASSFSQGAETQYF. The chain joins TRBV5-1 to TRBJ2-5, with 8 bases identical to TRBD1. J gave up 4 bases and V 2 bases, and 4 bases lay outside the gene matches. This CDR3 is built from 14 residues. Germline lookup yields CDR1 SGHRS and CDR2 YFSETQ.

This sequence joins TRBV19 and TRBJ2-7; 7 positions agree with TRBD1. The CDR3 is 15 residues long. CDR1 and CDR2 (germline): LNHDA, SQIVND (reference sequence). The trim removed 5 bases at V and 7 bases at J, leaving 14 bases unmatched. The CDR3 is CASSPRQGPPTEQYF. The CDR3 coding sequence is TGTGCCAGTAGTCCCAGACAGGGACCTCCTACGGAGCAGTACTTC.

The rearrangement uses TRBV11-1 and TRBJ2-1, with TRBD2 matching 8 bases. V shed 5 bases and J 14 bases; nucleotides not matched to a gene: 8. The CDR3 has 12 amino acids. Germline values: CDR1 SGHAT, CDR2 FQDESV (reference sequence). The CDR3 sequence is CASSHRAGEKFF. CDR3 nucleotide sequence: TGTGCCAGCAGCCACCGAGCGGGGGAGAAGTTCTTC.

The chain carries TRBV5-1 and TRBJ2-2; D is ambiguous. Trimming cost V 5 bases and J 4 bases, with 9 bases left between them. The length of the CDR3 is 13 residues. CDR1 is SGHRS and CDR2 is YFSETQ in the germline V gene. Written as DNA, the CDR3 is TGCGCCAGCAGATTCAGTCCCACCGGGGAGCTGTTTTTT. It encodes CASRFSPTGELFF.

The count of this clone is one. The rearrangement links TRBV3-1 (or the pseudogene TRBV3-2) to TRBJ2-3; 7 nucleotides agree with TRBD1. The length of the CDR3 is 15 residues. The J segment lost 2 bases and the V segment lost 6 bases, leaving 8 bases of the junction unmatched. Germline CDR1 and CDR2: LGHDT and YNNKEL (reference sequence). Here the CDR3 reads CASRQGTADTDTQYF. The CDR3 nucleotides read TGTGCCAGCAGACAGGGGACAGCCGACACAGATACGCAGTATTTT.

The chain joins TRBV7-9 to TRBJ2-7; 8 bases agree with TRBD2. CDR3 size: 14 residues. With 7 bases clipped from V and 5 bases from J, the junction kept 10 bases outside the gene matches. Germline loops: CDR1 SEHNR, CDR2 FQNEAQ (reference sequence). The CDR3 spells CASTPAAGANEQYF. The CDR3 bases are TGTGCCAGCACCCCCGCAGCGGGGGCAAACGAGCAGTACTTC.

The chain couples TRBV3-1 (or the pseudogene TRBV3-2) to TRBJ2-2; maybe TRBD1 (6 bases). CDR3 length: 14 amino acids. Germline CDR1 LGHDT, CDR2 YNNKEL (reference sequence). Between the trimmed V and J ends, which lost 4 bases and 4 bases, there was a span of 10 bases. This chain's CDR3 is CASSRTEGTGELFF. As DNA, the CDR3 is TGTGCCAGCAGCCGGACAGAGGGCACCGGGGAGCTGTTTTTT.

The J gene is TRBJ1-1, the V gene TRBV19, with D maybe TRBD1 (5 bases). V shed 0 bases and J shed 13 bases, with 15 bases lying between them. Germline V gene sequence: CDR1 LNHDA, CDR2 SQIVND (reference sequence). This CDR3 is 13 amino acids long. The CDR3 DNA follows: TGTGCCAGTAGTATAGAGGGGCAGGCCGCTTTTTTCTTT. It translates to CASSIEGQAAFFF.

This chain uses TRBV5-5 with TRBJ1-5, with TRBD1 matching over 9 bases. Germline V gives CDR1 SGHKS, CDR2 YYEKEE (reference sequence). This CDR3 is built from 18 residues. With 4 bases clipped from V and 4 bases from J, the junction kept 15 bases outside the gene matches. CDR3 coding DNA: TGTGCCAGCAGCAACCCGGGACAGGGTTTTTCAGTGAATCAGCCCCAGCATTTT. Translating gives CASSNPGQGFSVNQPQHF. Full variable domain (rest looked up from reference TRBV5-5 and TRBJ1-5): DAGVTQSPTHLIKTRGQQVTLRCSPISGHKSVSWYQQVLGQGPQFIFQYYEKEERGRGNFPDRFSARQFPNYSSELNVNALLLGDSALYLCASSNPGQGFSVNQPQHFGDGTRLSIL.

This clone has just one count. The chain uses TRBV5-1 and TRBJ2-1; 8 positions agree with TRBD2. The J segment lost 5 bases and the V segment lost 5 bases, leaving 3 bases of the junction unmatched. The CDR3 is made up of 13 amino acids. Germline CDR1 is SGHRS and CDR2 is YFSETQ. CDR3 nucleotides: TGCGCCAGCAGTATCGGGGGGGACAATGAGCAGTTCTTC. Protein: CASSIGGDNEQFF.